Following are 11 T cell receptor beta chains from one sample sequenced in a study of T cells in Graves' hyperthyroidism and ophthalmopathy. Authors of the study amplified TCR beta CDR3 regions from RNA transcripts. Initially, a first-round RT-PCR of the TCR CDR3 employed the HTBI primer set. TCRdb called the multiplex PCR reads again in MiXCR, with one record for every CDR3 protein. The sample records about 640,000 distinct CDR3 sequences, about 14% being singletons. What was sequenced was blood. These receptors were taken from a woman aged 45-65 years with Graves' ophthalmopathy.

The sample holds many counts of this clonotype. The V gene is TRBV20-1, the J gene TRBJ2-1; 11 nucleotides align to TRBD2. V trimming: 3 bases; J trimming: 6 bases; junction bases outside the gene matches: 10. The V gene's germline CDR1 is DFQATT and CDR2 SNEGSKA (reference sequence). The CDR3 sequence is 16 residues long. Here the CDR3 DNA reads TGCAGTGCTAGTTTTGCGACTAGCGGGAAAGTCAATGAGCAGTTCTTC. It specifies CSASFATSGKVNEQFF.

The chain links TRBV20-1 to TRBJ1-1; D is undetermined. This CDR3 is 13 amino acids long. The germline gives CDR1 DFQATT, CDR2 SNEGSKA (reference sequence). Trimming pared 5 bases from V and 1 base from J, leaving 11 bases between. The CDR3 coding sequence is TGCAGTGCTTCCACTCCAGCGAACACTGAAGCTTTCTTT. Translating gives CSASTPANTEAFF.

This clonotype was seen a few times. The CDR3 sequence is CASSPSYRDSNQPQHF. Written as DNA, the CDR3 is TGTGCCAGCTCACCCTCCTACAGGGATAGCAATCAGCCCCAGCATTTT. This chain connects TRBV18 to TRBJ1-5, with TRBD1 as a possible D gene (6 bases). Deletions cut 3 bases from V and 0 bases from J, with 12 bases between. This CDR3 is 16 amino acids long. CDR1 is KGHSH, CDR2 LQKENI, per germline.

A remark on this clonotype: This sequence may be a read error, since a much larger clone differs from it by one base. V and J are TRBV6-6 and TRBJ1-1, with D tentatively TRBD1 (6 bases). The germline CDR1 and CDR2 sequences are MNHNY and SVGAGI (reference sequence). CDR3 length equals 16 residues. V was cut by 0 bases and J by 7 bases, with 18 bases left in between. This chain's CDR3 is CASSYSTRGEDSEAFF. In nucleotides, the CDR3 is TGTGCCAGCAGTTACTCGACAAGGGGGGAGGACAGTGAAGCTTTCTTT.

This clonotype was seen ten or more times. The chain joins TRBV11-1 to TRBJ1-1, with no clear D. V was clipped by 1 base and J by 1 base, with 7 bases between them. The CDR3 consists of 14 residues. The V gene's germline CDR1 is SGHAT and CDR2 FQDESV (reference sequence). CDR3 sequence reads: CASSLEFGNTEAFF. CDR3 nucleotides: TGTGCCAGCAGCTTAGAGTTCGGGAACACTGAAGCTTTCTTT.

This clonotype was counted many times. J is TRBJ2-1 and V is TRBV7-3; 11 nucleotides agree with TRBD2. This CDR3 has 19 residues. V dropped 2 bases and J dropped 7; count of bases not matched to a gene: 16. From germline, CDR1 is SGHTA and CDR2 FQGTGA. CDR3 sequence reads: CASSLVIPGLAGGTNEQFF. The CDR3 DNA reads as TGTGCCAGCAGCTTAGTTATACCCGGTCTAGCGGGAGGTACGAATGAGCAGTTCTTC.

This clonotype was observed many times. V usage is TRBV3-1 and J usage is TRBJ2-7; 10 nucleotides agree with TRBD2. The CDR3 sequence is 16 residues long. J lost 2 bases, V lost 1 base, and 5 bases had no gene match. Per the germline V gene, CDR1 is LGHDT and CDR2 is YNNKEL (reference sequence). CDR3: CASSQASSGRTYEQYF. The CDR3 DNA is TGTGCCAGCAGCCAAGCCTCTAGCGGGAGAACCTACGAGCAGTACTTC.

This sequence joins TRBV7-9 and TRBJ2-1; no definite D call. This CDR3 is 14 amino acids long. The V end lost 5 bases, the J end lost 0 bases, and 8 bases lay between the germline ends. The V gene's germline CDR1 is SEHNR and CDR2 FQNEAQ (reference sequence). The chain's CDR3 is CASSTANSYNEQFF. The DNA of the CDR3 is TGTGCCAGCAGCACAGCCAACTCCTACAATGAGCAGTTCTTC. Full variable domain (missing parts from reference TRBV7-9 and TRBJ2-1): DTGVSQNPRHKITKRGQNVTFRCDPISEHNRLYWYRQTLGQGPEFLTYFQNEAQLEKSRLLSDRFSAERPKGSFSTLEIQRTEQGDSAMYLCASSTANSYNEQFFGPGTRLTVL.

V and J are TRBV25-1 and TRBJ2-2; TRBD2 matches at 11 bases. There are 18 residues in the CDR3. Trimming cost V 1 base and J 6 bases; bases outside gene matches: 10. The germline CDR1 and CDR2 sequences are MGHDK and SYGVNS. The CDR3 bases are TGTGCCAGCAGTGAATTAAATATAGCGGGAGGGCTAGCCGGGGAGCTGTTTTTT. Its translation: CASSELNIAGGLAGELFF. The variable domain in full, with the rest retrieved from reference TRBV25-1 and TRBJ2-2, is EADIYQTPRYLVIGTGKKITLECSQTMGHDKMYWYQQDPGMELHLIHYSYGVNSTEKGDLSSESTVSRIRTEHFPLTLESARPSHTSQYLCASSELNIAGGLAGELFFGEGSRLTVL.

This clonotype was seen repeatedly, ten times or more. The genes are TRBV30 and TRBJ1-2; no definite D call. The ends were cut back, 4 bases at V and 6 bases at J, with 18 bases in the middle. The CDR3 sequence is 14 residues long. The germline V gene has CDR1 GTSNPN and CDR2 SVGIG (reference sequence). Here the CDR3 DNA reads TGTGCCTGGACGAGTGGCGAGGTTATCCATGGCTACACCTTC. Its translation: CAWTSGEVIHGYTF.

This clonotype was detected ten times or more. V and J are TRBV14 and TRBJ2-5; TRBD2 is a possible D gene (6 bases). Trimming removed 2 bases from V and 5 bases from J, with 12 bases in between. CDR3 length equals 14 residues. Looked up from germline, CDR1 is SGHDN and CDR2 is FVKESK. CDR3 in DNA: TGTGCCAGCAGCCAAACTAGCTTACGGGAGACCCAGTACTTC. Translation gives CASSQTSLRETQYF. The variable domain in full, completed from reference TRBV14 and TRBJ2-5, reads EAGVTQFPSHSVIEKGQTVTLRCDPISGHDNLYWYRRVMGKEIKFLLHFVKESKQDESGMPNNRFLAERTGGTYSTLKVQPAELEDSGVYFCASSQTSLRETQYFGPGTRLLVL.